The T cell receptor beta chain under discussion was sequenced for a study of blood T cell repertoires in COVID-19. The CDR3 is made up of 15 amino acids. Cohorts were assigned according to the clinical history that participants reported. In the original processing: Amplification with reference gene primers provided the estimates of nucleated cell counts. Libraries were prepared by immunoSEQ multiplex PCR; TCRdb keeps only in-frame clonotypes and omits some of them. Clone size and V and J calls were adopted from that table, with D and trimming inferred from the DNA. There are some 200,000 clones in the sample; around four fifths occur only once, and about a tenth lies in the top ten.

The source material was PBMCs or T cells enriched from blood (not recorded which). This rearrangement joins TRBV21-1 to TRBJ1-1; no check of the table's D call, TRBD1, against the DNA was made. TRBV21-1 is a known pseudogene. The source of this sequence is a man aged 40-49 years who had recovered from COVID-19. CDR3 loop: CASSAWKDREAEAFF. The CDR3 bases are TGTGCCAGCAGCGCCTGGAAGGACAGGGAAGCTGAAGCTTTCTTT.